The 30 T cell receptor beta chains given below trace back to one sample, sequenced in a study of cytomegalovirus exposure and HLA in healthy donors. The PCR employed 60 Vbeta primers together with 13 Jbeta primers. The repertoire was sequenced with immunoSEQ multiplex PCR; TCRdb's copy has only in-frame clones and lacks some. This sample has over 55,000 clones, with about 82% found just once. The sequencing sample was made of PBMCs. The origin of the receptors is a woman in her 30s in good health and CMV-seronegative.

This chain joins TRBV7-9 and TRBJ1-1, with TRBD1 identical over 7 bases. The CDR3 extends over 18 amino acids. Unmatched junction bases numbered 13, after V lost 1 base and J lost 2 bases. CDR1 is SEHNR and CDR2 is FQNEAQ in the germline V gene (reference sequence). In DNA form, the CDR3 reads TGTGCCAGCAGCTTAGACAGGGGATGGGAAAAGGGAAACACTGAAGCTTTCTTT. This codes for CASSLDRGWEKGNTEAFF. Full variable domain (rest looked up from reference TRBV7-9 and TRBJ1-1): DTGVSQNPRHKITKRGQNVTFRCDPISEHNRLYWYRQTLGQGPEFLTYFQNEAQLEKSRLLSDRFSAERPKGSFSTLEIQRTEQGDSAMYLCASSLDRGWEKGNTEAFFGQGTRLTVV.

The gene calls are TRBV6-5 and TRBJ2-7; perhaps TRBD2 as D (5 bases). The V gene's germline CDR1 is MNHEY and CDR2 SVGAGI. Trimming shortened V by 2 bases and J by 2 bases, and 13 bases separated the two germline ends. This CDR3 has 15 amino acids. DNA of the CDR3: TGTGCCAGCAGTTACGCCCGGGGTATGACCTACGAGCAGTACTTC. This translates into CASSYARGMTYEQYF.

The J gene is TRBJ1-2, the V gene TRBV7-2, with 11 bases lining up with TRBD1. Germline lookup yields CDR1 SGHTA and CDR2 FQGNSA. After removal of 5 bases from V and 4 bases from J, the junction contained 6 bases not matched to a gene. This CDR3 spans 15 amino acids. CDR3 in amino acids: CASSGQGARGYGYTF. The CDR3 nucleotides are TGTGCCAGCAGCGGACAGGGGGCGCGGGGCTATGGCTACACCTTC.

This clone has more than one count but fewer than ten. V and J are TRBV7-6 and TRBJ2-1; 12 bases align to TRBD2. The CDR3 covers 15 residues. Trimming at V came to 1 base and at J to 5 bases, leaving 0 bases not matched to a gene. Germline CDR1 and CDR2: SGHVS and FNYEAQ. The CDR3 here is CASSLGLAGDNEQFF. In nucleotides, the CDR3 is TGTGCCAGCAGCTTAGGACTAGCGGGAGACAATGAGCAGTTCTTC.

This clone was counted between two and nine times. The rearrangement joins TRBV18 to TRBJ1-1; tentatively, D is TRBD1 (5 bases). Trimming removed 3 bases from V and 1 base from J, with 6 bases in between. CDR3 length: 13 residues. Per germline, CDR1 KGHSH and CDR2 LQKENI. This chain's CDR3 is CASSPQGNTEAFF. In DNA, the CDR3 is TGTGCCAGCTCACCTCAGGGGAACACTGAAGCTTTCTTT.

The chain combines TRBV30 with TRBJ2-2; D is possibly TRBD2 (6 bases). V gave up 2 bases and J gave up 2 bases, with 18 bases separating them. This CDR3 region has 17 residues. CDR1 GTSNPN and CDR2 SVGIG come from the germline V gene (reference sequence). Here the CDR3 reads CAWSIGTGIHNTGELFF. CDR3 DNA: TGTGCCTGGAGTATAGGGACTGGAATCCACAACACCGGGGAGCTGTTTTTT.

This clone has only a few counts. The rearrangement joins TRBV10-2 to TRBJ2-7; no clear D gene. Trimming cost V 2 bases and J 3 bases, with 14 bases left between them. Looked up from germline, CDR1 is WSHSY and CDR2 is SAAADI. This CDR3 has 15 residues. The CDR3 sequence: CASSEGPSVVYEQYF. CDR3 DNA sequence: TGCGCCAGCAGTGAGGGGCCCTCCGTGGTCTACGAGCAGTACTTC.

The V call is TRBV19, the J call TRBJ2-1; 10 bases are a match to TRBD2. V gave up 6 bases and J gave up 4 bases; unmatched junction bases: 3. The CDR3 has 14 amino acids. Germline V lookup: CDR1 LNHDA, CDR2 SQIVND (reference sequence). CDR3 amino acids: CASSGLAVYNEQFF. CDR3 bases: TGTGCCAGTAGCGGACTAGCGGTATACAATGAGCAGTTCTTC.

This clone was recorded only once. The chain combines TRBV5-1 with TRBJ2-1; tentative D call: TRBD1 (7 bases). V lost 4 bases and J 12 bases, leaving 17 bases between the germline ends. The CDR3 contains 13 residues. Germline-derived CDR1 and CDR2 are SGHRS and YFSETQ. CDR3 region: CASSGQGVLAQFF. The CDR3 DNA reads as TGCGCCAGCAGCGGGCAGGGGGTACTAGCGCAGTTCTTC. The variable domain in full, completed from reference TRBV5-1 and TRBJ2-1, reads KAGVTQTPRYLIKTRGQQVTLSCSPISGHRSVSWYQQTPGQGLQFLFEYFSETQRNKGNFPGRFSGRQFSNSRSEMNVSTLELGDSALYLCASSGQGVLAQFFGPGTRLTVL.

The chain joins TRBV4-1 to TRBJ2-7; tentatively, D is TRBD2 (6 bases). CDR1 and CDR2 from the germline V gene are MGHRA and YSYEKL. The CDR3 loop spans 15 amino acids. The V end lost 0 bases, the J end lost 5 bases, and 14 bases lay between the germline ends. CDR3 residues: CASSQEGGGSHEQYF. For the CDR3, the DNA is TGCGCCAGCAGCCAAGAAGGTGGGGGGTCCCACGAGCAGTACTTC.

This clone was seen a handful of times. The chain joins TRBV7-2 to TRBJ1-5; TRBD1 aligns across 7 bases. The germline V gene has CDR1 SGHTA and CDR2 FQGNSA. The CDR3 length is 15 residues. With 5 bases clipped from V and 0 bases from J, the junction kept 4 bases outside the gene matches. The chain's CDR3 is CASSRDSYSNQPQHF. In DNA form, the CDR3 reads TGTGCCAGCAGCCGGGACAGCTATAGCAATCAGCCCCAGCATTTT.

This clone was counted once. The CDR3 sequence is CASRERYYGYTF. The CDR3 DNA follows: TGTGCCAGTCGGGAGCGATACTATGGCTACACCTTC. This chain links TRBV19 with TRBJ1-2; D is unresolved. CDR1 and CDR2 from the germline V gene are LNHDA and SQIVND (reference sequence). The CDR3 loop spans 12 amino acids. The germline V and J ends were trimmed by 8 bases and 3 bases, with 10 bases remaining between them.

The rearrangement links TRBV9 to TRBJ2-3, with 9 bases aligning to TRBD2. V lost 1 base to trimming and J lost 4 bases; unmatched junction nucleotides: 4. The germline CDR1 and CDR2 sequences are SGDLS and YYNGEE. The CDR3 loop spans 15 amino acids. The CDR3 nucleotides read TGTGCCAGCAGCGTAACGAGCGGGGGGCCAGATACGCAGTATTTT. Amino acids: CASSVTSGGPDTQYF.

CDR3 in DNA: TGTGCCAGCTCACCAGTACAGGCGAACACTGAAGCTTTCTTT. Encoded protein: CASSPVQANTEAFF. This chain links TRBV18 with TRBJ1-1; possibly TRBD1 for D (5 bases). This CDR3 comprises 14 residues. V shed 2 bases and J shed 1 base, with 8 bases lying between them. Germline V lookup: CDR1 KGHSH, CDR2 LQKENI.

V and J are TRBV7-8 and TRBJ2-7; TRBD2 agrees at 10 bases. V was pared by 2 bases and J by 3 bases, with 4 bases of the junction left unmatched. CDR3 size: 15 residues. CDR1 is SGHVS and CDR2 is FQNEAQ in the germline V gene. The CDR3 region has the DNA TGTGCCAGCAGCTTAAGTTTAGCGGGGGGCTACGAGCAGTACTTC. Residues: CASSLSLAGGYEQYF. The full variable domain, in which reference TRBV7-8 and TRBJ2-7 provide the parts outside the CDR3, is GAGVSQSPRYKVAKRGQDVALRCDPISGHVSLFWYQQALGQGPEFLTYFQNEAQLDKSGLPSDRFFAERPEGSVSTLKIQRTQQEDSAVYLCASSLSLAGGYEQYFGPGTRLTVT.

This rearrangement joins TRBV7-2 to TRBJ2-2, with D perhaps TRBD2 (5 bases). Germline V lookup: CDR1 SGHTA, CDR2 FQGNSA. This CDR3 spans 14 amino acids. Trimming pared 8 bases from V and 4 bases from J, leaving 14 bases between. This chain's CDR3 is CASATILSTGELFF. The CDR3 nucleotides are TGTGCCAGCGCGACTATCTTAAGCACCGGGGAGCTGTTTTTT.

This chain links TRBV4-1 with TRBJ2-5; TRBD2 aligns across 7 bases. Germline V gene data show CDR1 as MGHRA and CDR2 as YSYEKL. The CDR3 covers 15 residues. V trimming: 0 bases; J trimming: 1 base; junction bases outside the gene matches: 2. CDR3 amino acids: CASSQERLAQETQYF. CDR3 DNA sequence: TGCGCCAGCAGCCAAGAACGACTAGCCCAAGAGACCCAGTACTTC.

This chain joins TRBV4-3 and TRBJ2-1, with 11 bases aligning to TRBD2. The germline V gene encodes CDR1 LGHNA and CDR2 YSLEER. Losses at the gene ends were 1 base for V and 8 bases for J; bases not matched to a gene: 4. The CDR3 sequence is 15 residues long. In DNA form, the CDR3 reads TGCGCCAGCAGCCAAGTGATAGCGGGAGGGCATGAGCAGTTCTTC. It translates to CASSQVIAGGHEQFF.

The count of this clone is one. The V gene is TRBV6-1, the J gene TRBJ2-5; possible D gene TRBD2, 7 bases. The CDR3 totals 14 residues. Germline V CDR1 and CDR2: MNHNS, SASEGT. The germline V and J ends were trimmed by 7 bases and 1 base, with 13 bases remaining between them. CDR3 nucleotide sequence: TGTGCCAGCATTTGGGGGGGGCGCCAAGAGACCCAGTACTTC. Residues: CASIWGGRQETQYF.

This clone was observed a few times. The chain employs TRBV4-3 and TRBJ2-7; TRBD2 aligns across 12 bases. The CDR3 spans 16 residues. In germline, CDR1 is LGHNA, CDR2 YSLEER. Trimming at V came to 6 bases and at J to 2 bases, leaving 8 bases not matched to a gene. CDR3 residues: CASSQQLAGGPYEQYF. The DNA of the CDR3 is TGCGCCAGCAGTCAACAGCTAGCGGGAGGGCCCTACGAGCAGTACTTC.

CDR3 sequence (DNA): TGTGCCAGCAGTACTGACAGGGGGCCCTACGAGCAGTACTTC. Translated, it gives CASSTDRGPYEQYF. This chain links TRBV6-1 with TRBJ2-7; the match to TRBD1 covers 10 bases. The CDR3 sequence is 14 residues long. V shed 5 bases, J shed 2 bases, and the junction held 3 bases outside the gene matches. Germline CDR1 MNHNS, CDR2 SASEGT.

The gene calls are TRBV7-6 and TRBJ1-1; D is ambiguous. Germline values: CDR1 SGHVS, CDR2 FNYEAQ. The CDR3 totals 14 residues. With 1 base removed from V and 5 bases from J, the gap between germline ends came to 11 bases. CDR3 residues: CASSLGGGLTEAFF. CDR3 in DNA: TGTGCCAGCAGCTTAGGAGGTGGGTTGACTGAAGCTTTCTTT. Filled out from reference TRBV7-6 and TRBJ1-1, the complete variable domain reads GAGVSQSPRYKVTKRGQDVALRCDPISGHVSLYWYRQALGQGPEFLTYFNYEAQQDKSGLPNDRFSAERPEGSISTLTIQRTEQRDSAMYRCASSLGGGLTEAFFGQGTRLTVV.

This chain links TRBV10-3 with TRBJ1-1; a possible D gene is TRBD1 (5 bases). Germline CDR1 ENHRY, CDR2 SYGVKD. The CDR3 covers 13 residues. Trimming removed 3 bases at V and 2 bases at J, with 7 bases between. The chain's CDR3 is CAISDRENTEAFF. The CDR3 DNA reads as TGTGCCATCAGTGACAGGGAAAACACTGAAGCTTTCTTT.

CDR3 sequence (DNA): TGTGCCAGCAGTTTAAGAGGTTACACTGAAGCTTTCTTT. Translating gives CASSLRGYTEAFF. The V and J genes are TRBV27 and TRBJ1-1, with D hard to call. Germline-derived CDR1 and CDR2 are MNHEY and SMNVEV (reference sequence). This CDR3 has 13 amino acids. V was cut by 2 bases and J by 3 bases, with 7 bases left in between.

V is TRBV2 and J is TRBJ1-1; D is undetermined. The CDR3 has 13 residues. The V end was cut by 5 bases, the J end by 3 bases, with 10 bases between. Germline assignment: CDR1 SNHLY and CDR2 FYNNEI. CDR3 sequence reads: CASSLVSYTEAFF. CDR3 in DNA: TGTGCCAGCAGTTTGGTAAGCTACACTGAAGCTTTCTTT.

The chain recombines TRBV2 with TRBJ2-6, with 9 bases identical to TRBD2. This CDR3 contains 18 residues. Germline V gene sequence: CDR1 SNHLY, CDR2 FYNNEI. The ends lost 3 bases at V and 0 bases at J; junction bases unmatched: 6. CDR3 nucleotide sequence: TGTGCCAGCAGTGATGGGACTAGCCTTTACTCTGGGGCCAACGTCCTGACTTTC. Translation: CASSDGTSLYSGANVLTF.

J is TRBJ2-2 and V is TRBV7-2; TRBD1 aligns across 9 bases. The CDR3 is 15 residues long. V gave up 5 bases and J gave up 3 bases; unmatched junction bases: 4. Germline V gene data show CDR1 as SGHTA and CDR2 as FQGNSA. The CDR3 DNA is TGTGCCAGCAGCCCACGGGACAGGGACACCGGGGAGCTGTTTTTT. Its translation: CASSPRDRDTGELFF.

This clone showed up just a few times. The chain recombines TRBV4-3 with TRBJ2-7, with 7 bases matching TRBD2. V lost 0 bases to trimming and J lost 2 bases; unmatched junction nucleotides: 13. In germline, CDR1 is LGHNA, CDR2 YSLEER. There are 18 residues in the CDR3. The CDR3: CASSQDKRDTLSAYEQYF. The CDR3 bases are TGCGCCAGCAGCCAAGACAAGCGGGATACCCTGAGCGCCTACGAGCAGTACTTC.

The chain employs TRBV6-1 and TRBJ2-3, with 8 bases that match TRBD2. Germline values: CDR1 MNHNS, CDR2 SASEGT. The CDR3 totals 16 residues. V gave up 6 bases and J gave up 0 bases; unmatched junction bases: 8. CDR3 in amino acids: CASRENTGGSTDTQYF. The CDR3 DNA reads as TGTGCCAGCAGGGAAAATACGGGGGGGAGCACAGATACGCAGTATTTT.

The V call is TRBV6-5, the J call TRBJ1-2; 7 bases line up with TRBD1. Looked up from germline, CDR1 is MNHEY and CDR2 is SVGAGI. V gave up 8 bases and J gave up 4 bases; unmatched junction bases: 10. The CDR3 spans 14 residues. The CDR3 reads CASHPGTAFYGYTF. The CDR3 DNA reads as TGTGCCAGCCACCCTGGGACAGCATTCTATGGCTACACCTTC.